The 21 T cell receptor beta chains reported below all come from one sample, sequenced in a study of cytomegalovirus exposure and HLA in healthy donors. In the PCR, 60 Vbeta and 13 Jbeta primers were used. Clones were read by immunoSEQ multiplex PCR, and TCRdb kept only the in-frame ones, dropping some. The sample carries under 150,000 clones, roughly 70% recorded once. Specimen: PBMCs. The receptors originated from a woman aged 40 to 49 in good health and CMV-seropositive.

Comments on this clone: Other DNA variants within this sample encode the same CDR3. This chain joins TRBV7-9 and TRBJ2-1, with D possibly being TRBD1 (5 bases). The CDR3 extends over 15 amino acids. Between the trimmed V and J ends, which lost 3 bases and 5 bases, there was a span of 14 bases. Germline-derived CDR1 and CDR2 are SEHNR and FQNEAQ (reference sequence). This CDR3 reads CASSLVAAGNNEQFF. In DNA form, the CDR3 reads TGTGCCAGCAGCTTGGTCGCGGCAGGGAACAATGAGCAGTTCTTC.

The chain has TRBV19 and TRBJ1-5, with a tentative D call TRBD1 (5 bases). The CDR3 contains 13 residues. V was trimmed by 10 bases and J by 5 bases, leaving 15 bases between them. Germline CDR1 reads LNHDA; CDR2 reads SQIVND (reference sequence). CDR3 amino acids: CATSRGGDQPQHF. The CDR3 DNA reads TGTGCCACCTCTCGGGGGGGTGATCAGCCCCAGCATTTT.

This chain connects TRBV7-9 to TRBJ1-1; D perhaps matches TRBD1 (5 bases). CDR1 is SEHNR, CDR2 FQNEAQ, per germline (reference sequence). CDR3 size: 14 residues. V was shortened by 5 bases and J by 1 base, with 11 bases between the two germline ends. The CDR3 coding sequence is TGTGCCAGCAGCCGCATGGGGGGGAACACTGAAGCTTTCTTT. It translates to CASSRMGGNTEAFF. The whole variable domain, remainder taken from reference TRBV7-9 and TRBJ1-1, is DTGVSQNPRHKITKRGQNVTFRCDPISEHNRLYWYRQTLGQGPEFLTYFQNEAQLEKSRLLSDRFSAERPKGSFSTLEIQRTEQGDSAMYLCASSRMGGNTEAFFGQGTRLTVV.

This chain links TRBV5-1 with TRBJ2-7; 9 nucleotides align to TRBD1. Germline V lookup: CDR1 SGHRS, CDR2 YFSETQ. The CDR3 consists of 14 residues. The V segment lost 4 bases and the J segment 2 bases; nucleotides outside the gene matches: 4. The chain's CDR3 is CASSPRQGAYEQYF. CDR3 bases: TGCGCCAGCAGCCCTCGACAGGGGGCCTACGAGCAGTACTTC.

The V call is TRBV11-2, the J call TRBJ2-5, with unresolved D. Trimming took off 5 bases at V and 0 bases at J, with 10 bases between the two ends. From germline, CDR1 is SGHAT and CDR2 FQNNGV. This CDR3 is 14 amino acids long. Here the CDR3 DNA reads TGTGCCAGCAGCGTAACAGATCACCAAGAGACCCAGTACTTC. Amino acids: CASSVTDHQETQYF. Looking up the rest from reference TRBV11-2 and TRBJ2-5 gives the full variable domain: EAGVAQSPRYKIIEKRQSVAFWCNPISGHATLYWYQQILGQGPKLLIQFQNNGVVDDSQLPKDRFSAERLKGVDSTLKIQPAKLEDSAVYLCASSVTDHQETQYFGPGTRLLVL.

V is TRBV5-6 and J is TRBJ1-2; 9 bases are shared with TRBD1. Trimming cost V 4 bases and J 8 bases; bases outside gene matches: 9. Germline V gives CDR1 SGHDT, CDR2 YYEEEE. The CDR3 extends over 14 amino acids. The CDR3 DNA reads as TGTGCCAGCAGCCCCATGACAGGGGGAGGGGGCTACACCTTC. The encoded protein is CASSPMTGGGGYTF.

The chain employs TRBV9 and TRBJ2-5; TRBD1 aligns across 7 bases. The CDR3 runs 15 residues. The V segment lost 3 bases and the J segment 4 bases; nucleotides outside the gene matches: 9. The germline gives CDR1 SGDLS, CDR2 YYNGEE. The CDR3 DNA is TGTGCCAGCAGCGAAGGGGGCGAGGGTGGAGAGACCCAGTACTTC. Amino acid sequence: CASSEGGEGGETQYF.

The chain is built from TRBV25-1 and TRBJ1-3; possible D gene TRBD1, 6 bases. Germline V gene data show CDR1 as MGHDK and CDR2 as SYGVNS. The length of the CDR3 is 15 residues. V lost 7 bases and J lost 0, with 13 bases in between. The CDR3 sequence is CASTKQGSSGNTIYF. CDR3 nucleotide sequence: TGTGCCAGCACGAAACAGGGTAGCTCTGGAAACACCATATATTTT.

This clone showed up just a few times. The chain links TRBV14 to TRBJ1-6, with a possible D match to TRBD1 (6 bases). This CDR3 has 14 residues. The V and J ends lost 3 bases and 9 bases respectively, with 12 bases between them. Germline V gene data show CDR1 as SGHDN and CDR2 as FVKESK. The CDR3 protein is CASSHATGISPLHF. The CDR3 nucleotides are TGTGCCAGCAGCCATGCTACAGGGATTTCACCCCTCCACTTT.

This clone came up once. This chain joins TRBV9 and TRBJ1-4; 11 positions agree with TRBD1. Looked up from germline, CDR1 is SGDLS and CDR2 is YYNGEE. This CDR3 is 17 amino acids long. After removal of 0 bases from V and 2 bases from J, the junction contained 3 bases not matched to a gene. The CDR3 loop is CASSVGTGGETNEKLFF. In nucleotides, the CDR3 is TGTGCCAGCAGCGTAGGGACAGGGGGCGAGACTAATGAAAAACTGTTTTTT.

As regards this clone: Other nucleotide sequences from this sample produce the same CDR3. CDR3 protein: CASSWDRVKETQYF. CDR3 DNA: TGCGCCAGCAGCTGGGACAGGGTGAAGGAGACCCAGTACTTC. The V and J genes are TRBV5-1 and TRBJ2-5, with 9 bases that match TRBD1. Trimming took 3 bases from V and 5 from J; bases not matched to a gene: 5. The CDR3 loop spans 14 amino acids. The germline gives CDR1 SGHRS, CDR2 YFSETQ.

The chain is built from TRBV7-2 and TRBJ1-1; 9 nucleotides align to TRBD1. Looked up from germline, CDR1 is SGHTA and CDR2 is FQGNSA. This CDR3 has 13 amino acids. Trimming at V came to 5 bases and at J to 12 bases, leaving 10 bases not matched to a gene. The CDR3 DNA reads TGTGCCAGCAGCGTTAGTGGGACAGGGTACCCTTTCTTT. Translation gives CASSVSGTGYPFF.

CDR3 sequence reads: CASSEGTSGDYNEQFF. Here the CDR3 DNA reads TGTGCCAGCAGCGAGGGGACTAGCGGGGACTACAATGAGCAGTTCTTC. This chain links TRBV5-4 with TRBJ2-1; 13 bases map to TRBD2. V gave up 4 bases and J gave up 3 bases; unmatched junction bases: 4. This CDR3 contains 16 residues. Looked up from germline, CDR1 is SGHNT and CDR2 is YYREEE (reference sequence).

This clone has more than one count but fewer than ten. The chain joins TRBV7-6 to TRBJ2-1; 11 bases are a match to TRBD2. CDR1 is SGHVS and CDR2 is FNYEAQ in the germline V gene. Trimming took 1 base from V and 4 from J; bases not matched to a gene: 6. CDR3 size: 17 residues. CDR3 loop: CASSLGPGTSGYNEQFF. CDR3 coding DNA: TGTGCCAGCAGCTTAGGGCCCGGGACTAGCGGTTACAATGAGCAGTTCTTC.

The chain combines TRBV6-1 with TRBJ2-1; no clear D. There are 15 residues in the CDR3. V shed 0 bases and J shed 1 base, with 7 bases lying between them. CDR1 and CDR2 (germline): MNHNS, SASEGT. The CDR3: CASSEAVRSYNEQFF. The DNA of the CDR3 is TGTGCCAGCAGTGAAGCGGTGCGATCCTACAATGAGCAGTTCTTC.

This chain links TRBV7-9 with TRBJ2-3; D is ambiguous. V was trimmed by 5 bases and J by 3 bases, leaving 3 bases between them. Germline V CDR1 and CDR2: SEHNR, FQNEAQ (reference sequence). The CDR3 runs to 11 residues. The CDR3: CASSITDTQYF. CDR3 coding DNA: TGTGCCAGCAGCATAACAGATACGCAGTATTTT.

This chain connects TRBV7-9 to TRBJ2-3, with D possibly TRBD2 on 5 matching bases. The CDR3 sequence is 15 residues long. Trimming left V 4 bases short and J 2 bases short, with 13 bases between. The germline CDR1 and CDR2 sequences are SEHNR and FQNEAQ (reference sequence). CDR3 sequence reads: CASSSLRDPTDTQYF. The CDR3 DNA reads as TGTGCCAGCAGCTCACTCCGGGATCCCACAGATACGCAGTATTTT.

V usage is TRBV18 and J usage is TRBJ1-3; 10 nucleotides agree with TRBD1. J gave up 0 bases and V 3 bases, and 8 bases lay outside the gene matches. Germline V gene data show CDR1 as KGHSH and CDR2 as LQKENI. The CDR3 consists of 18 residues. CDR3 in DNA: TGTGCCAGCTCACCCACCGGGACAGGGGTGTCCTCTGGAAACACCATATATTTT. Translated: CASSPTGTGVSSGNTIYF.

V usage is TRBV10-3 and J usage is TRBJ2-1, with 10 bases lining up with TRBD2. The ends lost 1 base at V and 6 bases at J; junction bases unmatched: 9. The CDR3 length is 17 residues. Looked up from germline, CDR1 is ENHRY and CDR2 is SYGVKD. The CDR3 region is CAISEWPPGLASNEQFF. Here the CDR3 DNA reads TGTGCCATCAGTGAGTGGCCCCCGGGACTAGCGAGCAATGAGCAGTTCTTC.

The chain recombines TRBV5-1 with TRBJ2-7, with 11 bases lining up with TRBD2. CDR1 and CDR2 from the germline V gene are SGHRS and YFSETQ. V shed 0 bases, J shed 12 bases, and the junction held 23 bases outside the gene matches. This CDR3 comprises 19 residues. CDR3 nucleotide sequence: TGCGCCAGCAGCTTGGCTGCGGACGTAGCGGGAGGGCCGCGAGGATTATGGTACTTC. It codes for CASSLAADVAGGPRGLWYF.

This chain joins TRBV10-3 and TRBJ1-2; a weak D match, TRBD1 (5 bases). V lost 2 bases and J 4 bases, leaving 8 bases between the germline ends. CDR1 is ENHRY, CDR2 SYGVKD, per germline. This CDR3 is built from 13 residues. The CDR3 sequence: CAISEDRTYGYTF. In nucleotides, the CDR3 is TGTGCCATCAGTGAGGACAGAACCTATGGCTACACCTTC.